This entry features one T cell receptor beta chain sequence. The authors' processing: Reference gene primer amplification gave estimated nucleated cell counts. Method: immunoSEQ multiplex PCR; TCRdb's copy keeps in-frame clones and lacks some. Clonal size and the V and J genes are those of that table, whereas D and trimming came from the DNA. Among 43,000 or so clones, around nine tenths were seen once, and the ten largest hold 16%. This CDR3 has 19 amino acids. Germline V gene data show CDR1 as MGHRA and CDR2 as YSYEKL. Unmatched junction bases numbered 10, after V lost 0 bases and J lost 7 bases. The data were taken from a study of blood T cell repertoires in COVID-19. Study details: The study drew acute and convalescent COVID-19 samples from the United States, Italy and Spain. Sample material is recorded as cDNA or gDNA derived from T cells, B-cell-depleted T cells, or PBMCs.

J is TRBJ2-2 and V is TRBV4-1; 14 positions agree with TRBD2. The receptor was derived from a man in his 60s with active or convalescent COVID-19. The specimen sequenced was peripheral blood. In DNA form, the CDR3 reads TGCGCCAGCAGCCAAGACTTGACTAGCGGGGGGGACGGAGTCGGGGAGCTGTTTTTT. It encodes CASSQDLTSGGDGVGELFF.